The 23 T cell receptor beta chains below all came from one sample that was sequenced in a study of OX40 agonist ivuxolimab in advanced cancers. Repertoires were generated with immunoSEQ multiplex PCR, while TCRdb's copy carries only in-frame clones and drops some. The sample lists 66,000 or so clones; around 93% were seen once. Sample: CD4+ or CD8+ T cells sorted from blood, taken in a trial of the OX40 agonist ivuxolimab. The receptors here all came from an adult with an advanced solid tumor such as melanoma, head and neck, liver or kidney cancer.

This clone was recorded only once. The chain is built from TRBV13 and TRBJ1-2; D gene ambiguous. Germline CDR1 reads PRHDT; CDR2 reads FYEKMQ (reference sequence). Trimming took 0 bases from V and 3 from J, leaving 5 bases between them. This CDR3 has 13 amino acids. The CDR3 DNA reads TGTGCCAGCAGCTTAGGGGGTTACTATGGCTACACCTTC. Protein: CASSLGGYYGYTF.

The rearrangement links TRBV25-1 to TRBJ1-3; no clear D. The ends were cut back, 0 bases at V and 3 bases at J, with 6 bases in the middle. The CDR3 totals 14 residues. Germline-derived CDR1 and CDR2 are MGHDK and SYGVNS. This CDR3 is CASSEYVGGNTIYF. The DNA for the CDR3 is TGTGCCAGCAGTGAATACGTGGGTGGAAACACCATATATTTT.

The V gene is TRBV15, the J gene TRBJ1-5; TRBD1 matches 7 bases. Losses at the gene ends were 3 bases for V and 5 bases for J; bases not matched to a gene: 7. This CDR3 contains 15 residues. The V gene's germline CDR1 is LNHNV and CDR2 YYDKDF (reference sequence). CDR3 nucleotides: TGTGCCACCAGCAGTTACGGGACAGATTATCAGCCCCAGCATTTT. Translated: CATSSYGTDYQPQHF. The full variable domain, its missing parts supplied by reference TRBV15 and TRBJ1-5, is DAMVIQNPRYQVTQFGKPVTLSCSQTLNHNVMYWYQQKSSQAPKLLFHYYDKDFNNEADTPDNFQSRRPNTSFCFLDIRSPGLGDTAMYLCATSSYGTDYQPQHFGDGTRLSIL.

The V and J genes are TRBV6-5 and TRBJ1-1; D not resolved. The CDR3 has 13 residues. Trimming removed 3 bases from V and 4 bases from J, with 9 bases in between. Germline V gene data show CDR1 as MNHEY and CDR2 as SVGAGI. The CDR3 DNA reads TGTGCCAGCAGTTATGGGGAGTTCACTGAAGCTTTCTTT. Protein product: CASSYGEFTEAFF.

The V and J genes are TRBV11-2 and TRBJ1-3; the D is unclear. Per the germline V gene, CDR1 is SGHAT and CDR2 is FQNNGV. There are 16 residues in the CDR3. The V end lost 5 bases, the J end lost 0 bases, and 14 bases lay between the germline ends. The CDR3 reads CASSPWGDYSGNTIYF. CDR3 in DNA: TGTGCCAGCAGCCCCTGGGGAGACTACTCTGGAAACACCATATATTTT.

The chain has TRBV16 and TRBJ1-2; D is undetermined. Germline V gives CDR1 KGHSY, CDR2 FQNENV. V dropped 1 base and J dropped 5 bases, with 14 bases sitting between them. CDR3 size: 15 residues. CDR3 region: CASSQYPGSEYGYTF. The CDR3 DNA reads TGTGCCAGCAGCCAATATCCGGGGTCTGAGTATGGCTACACCTTC. The entire variable domain, with the rest obtained from reference TRBV16 and TRBJ1-2, is as follows: GEEVAQTPKHLVRGEGQKAKLYCAPIKGHSYVFWYQQVLKNEFKFLISFQNENVFDETGMPKERFSAKCLPNSPCSLEIQATKLEDSAVYFCASSQYPGSEYGYTFGSGTRLTVV.

As to this clone: The sample contains more than one DNA sequence encoding this CDR3. This chain connects TRBV9 to TRBJ2-2, with D unclear. The germline CDR1 and CDR2 sequences are SGDLS and YYNGEE. Trimming took off 3 bases at V and 2 bases at J, with 2 bases between the two ends. This CDR3 has 12 amino acids. The CDR3, as DNA: TGTGCCAGCAGCGAAAACACCGGGGAGCTGTTTTTT. Protein sequence: CASSENTGELFF.

This chain uses TRBV4-1 with TRBJ1-5; no clear D. The V gene's germline CDR1 is MGHRA and CDR2 YSYEKL. This CDR3 comprises 15 residues. Trimming took off 4 bases at V and 0 bases at J, with 10 bases between the two ends. CDR3 DNA: TGCGCCAGCAGCCCCACACTTTATAGCAATCAGCCCCAGCATTTT. Encoded protein: CASSPTLYSNQPQHF.

The J gene is TRBJ2-1, the V gene TRBV7-9; 9 positions agree with TRBD2. J gave up 7 bases and V 4 bases, and 11 bases lay outside the gene matches. This CDR3 has 16 residues. In germline, CDR1 is SEHNR, CDR2 FQNEAQ (reference sequence). CDR3 DNA sequence: TGTGCCAGCAGCTCTTCGAGCGGGAGGCCTGGGAATGAGCAGTTCTTC. It codes for CASSSSSGRPGNEQFF.

This chain links TRBV6-1 with TRBJ2-6; D gene ambiguous. V was shortened by 2 bases and J by 0 bases, with 5 bases between the two germline ends. The CDR3 covers 15 residues. Germline V lookup: CDR1 MNHNS, CDR2 SASEGT. The CDR3 region has the DNA TGTGCCAGCAGTGAACGGAACTCTGGGGCCAACGTCCTGACTTTC. Translated, it gives CASSERNSGANVLTF.

The rearrangement joins TRBV6-5 to TRBJ2-1; D is perhaps TRBD1 (5 bases). With 0 bases removed from V and 8 bases from J, the gap between germline ends came to 8 bases. The germline CDR1 and CDR2 sequences are MNHEY and SVGAGI. This CDR3 contains 13 residues. In nucleotides, the CDR3 is TGTGCCAGCAGTTACTCGGGGCCGTATGAGCAGTTCTTC. It codes for CASSYSGPYEQFF.

The chain couples TRBV27 to TRBJ2-7; the D is unclear. This CDR3 has 13 amino acids. Germline values: CDR1 MNHEY, CDR2 SMNVEV (reference sequence). With 5 bases removed from V and 2 bases from J, the gap between germline ends came to 10 bases. CDR3 nucleotide sequence: TGTGCCAGCAGTCCCGCCGCCCCCTACGAGCAGTACTTC. Encoded protein: CASSPAAPYEQYF.

The chain has TRBV30 and TRBJ2-2; no definite D call. Germline CDR1 reads GTSNPN; CDR2 reads SVGIG (reference sequence). Deletions cut 0 bases from V and 7 bases from J, with 12 bases between. The CDR3 sequence is 14 residues long. CDR3 coding DNA: TGTGCCTGGAGTGTACCAGACCTGAGCGGGGAGCTGTTTTTT. Translated, it gives CAWSVPDLSGELFF.

V and J are TRBV5-1 and TRBJ2-1; D is ambiguous. Germline CDR1 reads SGHRS; CDR2 reads YFSETQ. Trimming removed 2 bases at V and 6 bases at J, with 3 bases between. CDR3 size: 11 residues. DNA of the CDR3: TGCGCCAGCAGCTTTTTCAATGAGCAGTTCTTC. Protein sequence: CASSFFNEQFF.

The chain couples TRBV15 to TRBJ2-1, with D possibly TRBD2 on 6 matching bases. The CDR3 is 18 residues long. The germline V and J ends were trimmed by 0 bases and 6 bases, with 21 bases remaining between them. Germline loops: CDR1 LNHNV, CDR2 YYDKDF (reference sequence). The CDR3 sequence is CATSRDRLSGGEGNEQFF. As DNA, the CDR3 is TGTGCCACCAGCAGAGATCGGCTTTCAGGAGGGGAAGGCAATGAGCAGTTCTTC.

The CDR3 loop is CASEFAGANVLTF. The CDR3 nucleotides are TGTGCCAGTGAGTTTGCTGGGGCCAACGTCCTGACTTTC. V usage is TRBV28 and J usage is TRBJ2-6; D is unclear. The germline V gene encodes CDR1 MDHEN and CDR2 SYDVKM. The CDR3 length is 13 residues. V was pared by 9 bases and J by 2 bases, with 8 bases between.

This rearrangement joins TRBV6-1 to TRBJ2-1, with D uncertain. V gave up 1 base and J gave up 5 bases, with 6 bases separating them. Germline V gene lookup returns CDR1 MNHNS and CDR2 SASEGT. The CDR3 spans 13 residues. CDR3 in amino acids: CASSEGVDNEQFF. The CDR3 DNA reads as TGTGCCAGCAGTGAAGGGGTGGACAATGAGCAGTTCTTC.

The gene calls are TRBV12-5 and TRBJ2-1; D is unresolved. Germline-derived CDR1 and CDR2 are LGHNT and FRNRAP. V was cut by 0 bases and J by 0 bases, with 6 bases left in between. This CDR3 spans 15 amino acids. CDR3 in DNA: TGTGCTAGTGGTTTGGTAGCGAGCTCCTACAATGAGCAGTTCTTC. Protein sequence: CASGLVASSYNEQFF.

This clone was picked up one time. The chain couples TRBV7-9 to TRBJ1-5, with D uncertain. The V end was cut by 5 bases, the J end by 5 bases, with 7 bases between. In germline, CDR1 is SEHNR, CDR2 FQNEAQ (reference sequence). The CDR3 loop spans 12 amino acids. The CDR3 coding sequence is TGTGCCAGCAGCCGATGGGATCAGCCCCAGCATTTT. Amino acids: CASSRWDQPQHF. Full variable domain (rest looked up from reference TRBV7-9 and TRBJ1-5): DTGVSQNPRHKITKRGQNVTFRCDPISEHNRLYWYRQTLGQGPEFLTYFQNEAQLEKSRLLSDRFSAERPKGSFSTLEIQRTEQGDSAMYLCASSRWDQPQHFGDGTRLSIL.

Only one count was recorded for this clone. The V and J genes are TRBV29-1 and TRBJ2-1, with 12 bases matching TRBD2. V was clipped by 7 bases and J by 4 bases; unmatched bases: 20. Per the germline V gene, CDR1 is SQVTM and CDR2 is ANQGSEA. The CDR3 spans 19 residues. This CDR3 reads CSADRSTSGGLPFYNEQFF. In nucleotides, the CDR3 is TGCAGCGCTGATCGCTCGACTAGCGGGGGCCTCCCGTTTTACAATGAGCAGTTCTTC.

This chain joins TRBV30 and TRBJ2-1; D is tentatively TRBD1 or TRBD2 (6 bases each). The CDR3 has 14 residues. CDR1 and CDR2 from the germline V gene are GTSNPN and SVGIG (reference sequence). Trimming removed 2 bases from V and 2 bases from J, with 10 bases in between. CDR3 amino acids: CAWSPGGPYNEQFF. CDR3 sequence (DNA): TGTGCCTGGAGTCCCGGGGGCCCCTACAATGAGCAGTTCTTC.

For the CDR3, the DNA is TGCAGCGTTGTTTTGGGGGCCGAGAACTATGGCTACACCTTC. Translating gives CSVVLGAENYGYTF. The chain couples TRBV29-1 to TRBJ1-2; the D gene is possibly TRBD1 (6 bases). Germline V gives CDR1 SQVTM, CDR2 ANQGSEA. The V gene lost 4 bases and the J gene lost 2 bases, with 14 bases spanning the gap. The CDR3 has 14 amino acids.

This sequence joins TRBV30 and TRBJ1-2, with TRBD1 matching over 7 bases. J gave up 5 bases and V 1 base, and 7 bases lay outside the gene matches. The germline V gene has CDR1 GTSNPN and CDR2 SVGIG (reference sequence). CDR3 length: 14 residues. CDR3 protein: CAWSESQGVYGYTF. DNA for the CDR3: TGTGCCTGGAGTGAATCGCAGGGGGTTTATGGCTACACCTTC.